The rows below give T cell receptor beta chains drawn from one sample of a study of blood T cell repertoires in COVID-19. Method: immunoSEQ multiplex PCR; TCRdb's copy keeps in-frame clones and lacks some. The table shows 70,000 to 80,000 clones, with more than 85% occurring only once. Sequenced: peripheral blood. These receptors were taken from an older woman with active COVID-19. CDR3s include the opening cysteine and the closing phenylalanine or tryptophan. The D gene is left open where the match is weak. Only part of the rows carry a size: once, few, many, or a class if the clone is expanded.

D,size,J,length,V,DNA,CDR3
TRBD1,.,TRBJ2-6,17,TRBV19,TGTGCCAGTATTGGGGACAGGGTAATCTCTGGGGCCAACGTCCTGACTTTC,CASIGDRVISGANVLTF
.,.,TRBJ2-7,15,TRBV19,TGTGCCAGTCGTCCCGGGACTCTTACTTCCTACGAGCAGTACTTC,CASRPGTLTSYEQYF
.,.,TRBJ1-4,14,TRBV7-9,TGTGCCAGCAGCTTATCCGTTGGAGGTGAAAAACTGTTTTTT,CASSLSVGGEKLFF
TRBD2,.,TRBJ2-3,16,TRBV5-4,TGTGCCAGCAGACTTTTACTAGCGGGACCAACAGATACGCAGTATTTT,CASRLLLAGPTDTQYF
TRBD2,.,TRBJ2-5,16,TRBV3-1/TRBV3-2,TGTGCCAGCAGCCAAGGTAGCGGGGTAAACCAAGAGACCCAGTACTTC,CASSQGSGVNQETQYF
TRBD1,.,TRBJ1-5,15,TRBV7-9,TGTGCCAGCAGCCCAACCGGGACAGCAAATCAGCCCCAGCATTTT,CASSPTGTANQPQHF
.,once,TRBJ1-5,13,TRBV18,TGTGCCAGCTCACCATCGGGTTCTCAGCCCCAGCATTTT,CASSPSGSQPQHF
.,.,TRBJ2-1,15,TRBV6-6,TGTGCCAGCAGTTACCAGAAGGACAGTTACAATGAGCAGTTCTTC,CASSYQKDSYNEQFF
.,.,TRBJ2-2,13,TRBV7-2,TGTGCCAGCAGCTTATGGGCTTACGGGGAGCTGTTTTTT,CASSLWAYGELFF
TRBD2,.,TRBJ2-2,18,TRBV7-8,TGTGCCAGCAGCATTAGGGGACTAGCGGGGAGTGGGGTCGGGGAGCTGTTTTTT,CASSIRGLAGSGVGELFF
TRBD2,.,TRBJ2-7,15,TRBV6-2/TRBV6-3,TGTGCCAGCAGTTACGGGCTAGCGGGAACCTACGAGCAGTACTTC,CASSYGLAGTYEQYF
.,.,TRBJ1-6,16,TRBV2,TGTGCCAGCAGTACCGACAGGTTTTCCTATAATTCACCCCTCCACTTT,CASSTDRFSYNSPLHF
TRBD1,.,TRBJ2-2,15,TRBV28,TGTGCCAGCATAGCCGGGACAGGGAACACCGGGGAGCTGTTTTTT,CASIAGTGNTGELFF
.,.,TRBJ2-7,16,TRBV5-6,TGTGCCAGCAGCTTGTGGGGGGGCAAGATGTCCTACGAGCAGTACTTC,CASSLWGGKMSYEQYF
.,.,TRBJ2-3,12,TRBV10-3,TGTGCCATCAGTGGAGTGGGCGATACGCAGTATTTT,CAISGVGDTQYF
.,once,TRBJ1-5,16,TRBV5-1,TGCGCCAGCAGCCCGGGGTCCCTAAGGGGCAATCAGCCCCAGCATTTT,CASSPGSLRGNQPQHF
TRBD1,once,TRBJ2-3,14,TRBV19,TGTGCCAGTAGTGCGGGACAGGGCACAGATACGCAGTATTTT,CASSAGQGTDTQYF
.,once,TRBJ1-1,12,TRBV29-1,TGCAGCGTTGATCCAGGGGCAATTGAAGCTTTCTTT,CSVDPGAIEAFF
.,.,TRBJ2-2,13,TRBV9,TGTGCCAGCAGCGTAGATTTGAGCGGGGAGCTGTTTTTT,CASSVDLSGELFF
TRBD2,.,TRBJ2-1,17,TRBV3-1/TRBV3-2,TGTGCCAGCAGCCATCCCCCGGCAGCGGGAGGAATCAATGAGCAGTTCTTC,CASSHPPAAGGINEQFF
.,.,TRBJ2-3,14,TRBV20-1,TGCAGTGCTCGTGACCAGGAAATCACAGATACGCAGTATTTT,CSARDQEITDTQYF
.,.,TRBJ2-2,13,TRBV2,TGTGCCAGCAGTGAGACTAGAACCGGGGAGCTGTTTTTT,CASSETRTGELFF
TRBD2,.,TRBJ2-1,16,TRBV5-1,TGCGCCAGCAGCTTGGATGCGGGAGCCTCCTACAATGAGCAGTTCTTC,CASSLDAGASYNEQFF